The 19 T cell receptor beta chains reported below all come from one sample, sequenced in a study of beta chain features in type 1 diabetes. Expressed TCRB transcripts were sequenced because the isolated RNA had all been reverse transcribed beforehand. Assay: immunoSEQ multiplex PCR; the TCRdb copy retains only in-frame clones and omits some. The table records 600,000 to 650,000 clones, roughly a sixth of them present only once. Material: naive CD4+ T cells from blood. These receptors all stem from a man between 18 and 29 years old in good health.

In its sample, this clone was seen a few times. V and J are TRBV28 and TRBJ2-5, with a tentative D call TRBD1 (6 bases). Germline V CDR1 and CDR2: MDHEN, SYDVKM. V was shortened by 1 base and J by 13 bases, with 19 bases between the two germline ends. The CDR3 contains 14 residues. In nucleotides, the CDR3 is TGTGCCAGCAGTTTATATGTTTTGGGGGACACCTCGTACTTC. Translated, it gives CASSLYVLGDTSYF.

CDR3 in amino acids: CASSPPATRYEQYF. In DNA, the CDR3 is TGTGCCAGCTCACCACCCGCAACTCGTTACGAGCAGTACTTC. The chain employs TRBV18 and TRBJ2-7, with D unresolved. The germline V and J ends were trimmed by 0 bases and 4 bases, with 10 bases remaining between them. The CDR3 totals 14 residues. In germline, CDR1 is KGHSH, CDR2 LQKENI.

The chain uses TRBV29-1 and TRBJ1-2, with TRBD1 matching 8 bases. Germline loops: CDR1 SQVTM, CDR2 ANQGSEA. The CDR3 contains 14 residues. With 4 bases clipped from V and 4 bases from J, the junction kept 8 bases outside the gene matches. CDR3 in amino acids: CSVAPDRASYGYTF. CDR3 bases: TGCAGCGTTGCTCCGGACAGGGCCTCCTATGGCTACACCTTC. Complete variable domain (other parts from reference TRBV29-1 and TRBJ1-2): SAVISQKPSRDICQRGTSLTIQCQVDSQVTMMFWYRQQPGQSLTLIATANQGSEATYESGFVIDKFPISRPNLTFSTLTVSNMSPEDSSIYLCSVAPDRASYGYTFGSGTRLTVV.

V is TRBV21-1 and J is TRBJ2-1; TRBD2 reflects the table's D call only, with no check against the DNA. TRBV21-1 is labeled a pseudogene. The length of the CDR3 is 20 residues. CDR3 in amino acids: CASSKRRWLAEISSYNEQFF. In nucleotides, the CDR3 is TGTGCCAGCAGCAAAAGGCGGTGGCTAGCGGAAATCAGCTCCTACAATGAGCAGTTCTTC.

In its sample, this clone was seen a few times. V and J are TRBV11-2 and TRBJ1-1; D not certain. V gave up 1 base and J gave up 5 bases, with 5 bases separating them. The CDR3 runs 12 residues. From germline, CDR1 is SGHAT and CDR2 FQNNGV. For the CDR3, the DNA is TGTGCCAGCAGCTTAGTACGGACTGAAGCTTTCTTT. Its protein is CASSLVRTEAFF. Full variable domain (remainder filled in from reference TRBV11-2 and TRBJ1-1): EAGVAQSPRYKIIEKRQSVAFWCNPISGHATLYWYQQILGQGPKLLIQFQNNGVVDDSQLPKDRFSAERLKGVDSTLKIQPAKLEDSAVYLCASSLVRTEAFFGQGTRLTVV.

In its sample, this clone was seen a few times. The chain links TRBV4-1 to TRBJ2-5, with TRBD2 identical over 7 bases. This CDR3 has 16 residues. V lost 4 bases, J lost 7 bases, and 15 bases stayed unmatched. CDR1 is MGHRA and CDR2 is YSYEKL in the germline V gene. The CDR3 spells CASSPREANRHGTQYF. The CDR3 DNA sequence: TGCGCCAGCAGCCCCCGGGAGGCGAACCGCCATGGGACCCAGTACTTC.

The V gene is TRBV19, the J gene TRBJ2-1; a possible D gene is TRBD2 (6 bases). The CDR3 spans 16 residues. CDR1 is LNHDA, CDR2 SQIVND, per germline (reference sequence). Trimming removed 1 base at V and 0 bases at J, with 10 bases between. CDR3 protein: CASSIGRGSSYNEQFF. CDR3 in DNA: TGTGCCAGTAGTATAGGGCGGGGCAGCTCCTACAATGAGCAGTTCTTC.

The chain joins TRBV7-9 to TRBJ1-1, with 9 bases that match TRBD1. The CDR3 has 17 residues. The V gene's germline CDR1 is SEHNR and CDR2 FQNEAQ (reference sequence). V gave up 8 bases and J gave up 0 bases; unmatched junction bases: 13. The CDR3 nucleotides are TGTGCCAGCGGCCGGGCGGACAGGGGAAACATGAACACTGAAGCTTTCTTT. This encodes CASGRADRGNMNTEAFF. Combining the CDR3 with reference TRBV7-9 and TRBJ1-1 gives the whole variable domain DTGVSQNPRHKITKRGQNVTFRCDPISEHNRLYWYRQTLGQGPEFLTYFQNEAQLEKSRLLSDRFSAERPKGSFSTLEIQRTEQGDSAMYLCASGRADRGNMNTEAFFGQGTRLTVV.

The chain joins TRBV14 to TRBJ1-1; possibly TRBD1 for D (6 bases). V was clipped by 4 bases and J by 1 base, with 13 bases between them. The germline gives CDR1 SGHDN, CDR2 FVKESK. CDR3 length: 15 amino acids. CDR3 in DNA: TGTGCCAGCAGCCGGGCAGGGGAGGCGAACACTGAAGCTTTCTTT. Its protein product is CASSRAGEANTEAFF.

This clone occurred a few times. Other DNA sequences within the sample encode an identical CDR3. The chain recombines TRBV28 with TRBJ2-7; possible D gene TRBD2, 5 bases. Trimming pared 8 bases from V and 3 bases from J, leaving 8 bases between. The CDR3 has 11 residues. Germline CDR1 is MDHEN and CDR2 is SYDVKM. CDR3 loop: CASGGLYEQYF. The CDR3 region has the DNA TGTGCCAGCGGCGGGCTCTACGAGCAGTACTTC.

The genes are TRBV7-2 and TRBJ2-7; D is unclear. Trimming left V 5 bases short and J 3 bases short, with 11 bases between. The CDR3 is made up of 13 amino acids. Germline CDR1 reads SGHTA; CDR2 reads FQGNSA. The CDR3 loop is CASSVRESYEQYF. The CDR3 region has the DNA TGTGCCAGCAGCGTACGAGAGAGCTACGAGCAGTACTTC.

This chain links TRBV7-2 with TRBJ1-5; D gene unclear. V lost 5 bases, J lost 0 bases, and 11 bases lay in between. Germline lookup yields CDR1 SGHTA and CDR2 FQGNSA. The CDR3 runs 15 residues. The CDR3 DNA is TGTGCCAGCAGCCCCAGCGGGGTTAGCAATCAGCCCCAGCATTTT. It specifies CASSPSGVSNQPQHF.

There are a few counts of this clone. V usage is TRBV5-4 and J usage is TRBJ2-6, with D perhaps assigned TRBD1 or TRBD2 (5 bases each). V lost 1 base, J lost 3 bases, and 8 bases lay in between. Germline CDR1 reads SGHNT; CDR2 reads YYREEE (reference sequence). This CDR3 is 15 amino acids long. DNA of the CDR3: TGTGCCAGCAGCTTGAGAGGGGTTGGGGCCAACGTCCTGACTTTC. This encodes CASSLRGVGANVLTF.

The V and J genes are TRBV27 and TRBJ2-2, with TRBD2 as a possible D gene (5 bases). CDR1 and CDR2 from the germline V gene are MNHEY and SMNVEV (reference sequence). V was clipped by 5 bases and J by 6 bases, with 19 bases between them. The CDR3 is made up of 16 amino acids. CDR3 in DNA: TGTGCCAGCAGTCCCCTCCGTGGGAGTTCCCCCGGGGAGCTGTTTTTT. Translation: CASSPLRGSSPGELFF.

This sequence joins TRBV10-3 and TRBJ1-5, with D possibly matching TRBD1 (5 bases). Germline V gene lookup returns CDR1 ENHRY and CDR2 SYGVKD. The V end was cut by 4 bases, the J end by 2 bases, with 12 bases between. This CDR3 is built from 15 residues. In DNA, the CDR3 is TGTGCCATCAGTGGGGTAGGGGAGCGCAATCAGCCCCAGCATTTT. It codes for CAISGVGERNQPQHF.

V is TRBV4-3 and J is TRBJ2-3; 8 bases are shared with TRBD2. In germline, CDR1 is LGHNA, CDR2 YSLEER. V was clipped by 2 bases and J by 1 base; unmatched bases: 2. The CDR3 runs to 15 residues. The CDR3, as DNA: TGCGCCAGCAGCCAACGGGGGGGAGGCACAGATACGCAGTATTTT. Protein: CASSQRGGGTDTQYF.

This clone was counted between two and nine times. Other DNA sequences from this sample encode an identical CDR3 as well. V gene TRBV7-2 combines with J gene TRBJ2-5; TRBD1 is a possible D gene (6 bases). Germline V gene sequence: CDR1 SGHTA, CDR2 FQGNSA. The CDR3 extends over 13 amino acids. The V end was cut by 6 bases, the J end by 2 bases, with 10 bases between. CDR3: CASSRTVQETQYF. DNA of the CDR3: TGTGCCAGCAGTCGGACAGTACAAGAGACCCAGTACTTC.

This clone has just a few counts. CDR3 nucleotides: TGTGCCAGCAGCCGAATGGGACAGGGGGCGTACGAGCAGTACTTC. Translation gives CASSRMGQGAYEQYF. The chain has TRBV6-6 and TRBJ2-7; 12 bases match TRBD1. Germline assignment: CDR1 MNHNY and CDR2 SVGAGI (reference sequence). The CDR3 has 15 residues. J gave up 4 bases and V 6 bases, and 7 bases lay outside the gene matches.

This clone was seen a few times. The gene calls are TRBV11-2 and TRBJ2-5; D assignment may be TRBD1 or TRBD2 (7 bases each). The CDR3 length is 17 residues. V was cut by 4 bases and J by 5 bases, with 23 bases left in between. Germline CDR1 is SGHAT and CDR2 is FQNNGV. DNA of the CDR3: TGTGCCAGCAGCTCGAAACTCCTCAGGGGGGGAGAGGAGACCCAGTACTTC. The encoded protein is CASSSKLLRGGEETQYF.